The table lists the clone carrying this TCR beta chain with many counts. V was cut by 4 bases and J by 9 bases, with 18 bases left in between. The CDR3 spans 14 residues. Per the germline V gene, CDR1 is LGHDT and CDR2 is YNNKEL (reference sequence). These data are taken from a study of human T cells and chemical hapten exposure. Indicated time point: pre-sensitization, week 0. Described treatment: therapeutic diphenylcyclopropenone sensitization with weekly scalp DPC. It was from unfractionated whole blood that total RNA was extracted. In TCRdb, the RACE reads were re-called with MiXCR into one record per CDR3 protein. The table records 300,000 to 450,000 distinct CDR3 sequences, about 5.1% of them present only once.

Sequenced material: whole blood, taken in connection with sensitization to the hapten diphenylcyclopropenone (DPC). This chain joins TRBV3-1 and TRBJ2-5; TRBD1 or TRBD2 may be the D gene (5 bases each). This TCR came from a woman in her fifties or sixties with alopecia areata. Some clones in this sample may be carry-over from other donors' samples. DNA of the CDR3: TGTGCCAGCAGCCGAGGGACCTCCCAGAAGGCCCAGTACTTC. This translates into CASSRGTSQKAQYF.